This T cell receptor (beta chain) was obtained from a study of blood T cell repertoires in COVID-19. As handled by the study authors: For nucleated cells, counts were estimated from reference gene primer amplification. The table came from immunoSEQ multiplex PCR; TCRdb's copy has only in-frame clones and leaves some out. For V, J and clone size, that table is used; D and trimming come from the DNA. The sample has around 140,000 clones, 88% seen once. The CDR3 spans 16 residues. The V and J ends lost 3 bases and 0 bases, in that order; junction bases with no gene match: 3. Germline lookup yields CDR1 SGHTA and CDR2 FQGNSA.

The V gene is TRBV7-2, the J gene TRBJ1-3; 9 bases match TRBD1. This sequence originates from a human donor in a cohort sampled during active COVID-19. Sample: peripheral blood. The DNA of the CDR3 is TGTGCCAGCAGCTTGGGACAGGGATTCTCTGGAAACACCATATATTTT. Residues: CASSLGQGFSGNTIYF.